Below are 8 T cell receptor beta chains sequenced from a single sample in a study of cytomegalovirus exposure and HLA in healthy donors. PCR amplification relied on 60 Vbeta primers (plus 13 Jbeta primers). Here immunoSEQ multiplex PCR was the method, and the copy in TCRdb shows in-frame clones only, minus some. The sample records tens of thousands of clones, less than 80% being singletons. The sequenced sample consisted of PBMCs. The receptors stem from a male donor in good health and CMV-seronegative.

The rearrangement links TRBV6-1 to TRBJ2-3, with a weak D call TRBD1 (5 bases). V lost 2 bases and J lost 4, with 10 bases in between. Germline V lookup: CDR1 MNHNS, CDR2 SASEGT. This CDR3 comprises 14 residues. CDR3 in amino acids: CASSERAGPDTQYF. The DNA for the CDR3 is TGTGCCAGCAGTGAACGCGCAGGGCCAGATACGCAGTATTTT.

The chain links TRBV5-4 to TRBJ1-2; weak D call: TRBD1 (6 bases). Germline V lookup: CDR1 SGHNT, CDR2 YYREEE (reference sequence). CDR3 length: 17 residues. Deletions cut 1 base from V and 2 bases from J, with 18 bases between. The CDR3 DNA sequence: TGTGCCAGCAGCTTGAACCTCGGGGCACAGGGAAACTATGGCTACACCTTC. Protein product: CASSLNLGAQGNYGYTF. The full variable domain, its missing parts supplied by reference TRBV5-4 and TRBJ1-2, is ETGVTQSPTHLIKTRGQQVTLRCSSQSGHNTVSWYQQALGQGPQFIFQYYREEENGRGNFPPRFSGLQFPNYSSELNVNALELDDSALYLCASSLNLGAQGNYGYTFGSGTRLTVV.

The V call is TRBV7-2, the J call TRBJ1-1; D is possibly TRBD1 (6 bases). CDR3 length equals 16 residues. Per the germline V gene, CDR1 is SGHTA and CDR2 is FQGNSA. Trimming removed 5 bases at V and 1 base at J, with 17 bases between. Here the CDR3 reads CASSPLRGGTNTEAFF. The CDR3 nucleotides are TGTGCCAGCAGCCCCTTAAGGGGGGGCACGAACACTGAAGCTTTCTTT.

The chain is built from TRBV30 and TRBJ2-3; weak D call: TRBD1 (6 bases). V lost 2 bases and J lost 1, with 16 bases in between. In germline, CDR1 is GTSNPN, CDR2 SVGIG (reference sequence). The CDR3 runs 16 residues. CDR3 region: CAWSPMTRQGTDTQYF. The CDR3 region has the DNA TGTGCCTGGAGTCCCATGACGAGACAGGGCACAGATACGCAGTATTTT.

This clone was counted a single time. This rearrangement joins TRBV11-2 to TRBJ1-2; 7 bases match TRBD1. The trim removed 1 base at V and 4 bases at J, leaving 6 bases unmatched. The CDR3 has 15 amino acids. CDR1 and CDR2 from the germline V gene are SGHAT and FQNNGV. The CDR3 DNA follows: TGTGCCAGCAGCTTAGGGCAGGGGGTTGGCTATGGCTACACCTTC. Amino acids: CASSLGQGVGYGYTF.

Of note for this clone: The limits of the CDR3 on the DNA are not certain, so only TCRdb's listed CDR3 is given. This rearrangement joins TRBV6-1 to TRBJ1-1; the table gives TRBD1 as D, unverified against the DNA. The CDR3 is 13 residues long, counting both termini. Germline CDR1 MNHNS, CDR2 SASEGT. The CDR3 is CASILGPGTEAFF.

The V gene is TRBV6-6, the J gene TRBJ1-6; 7 bases fit TRBD1. CDR1 is MNHNY and CDR2 is SVGAGI in the germline V gene (reference sequence). This CDR3 spans 13 amino acids. The V gene end was trimmed by 6 bases and the J gene end by 8 bases; junction bases not matched to a gene: 4. CDR3 protein: CASSRGYDSPLHF. CDR3 nucleotide sequence: TGTGCCAGCAGCAGGGGGTATGATTCACCCCTCCACTTT.

CDR3 sequence reads: CASVVKGQNYGYTF. The CDR3 region has the DNA TGTGCCAGCGTTGTGAAGGGGCAAAACTATGGCTACACCTTC. This sequence joins TRBV2 and TRBJ1-2; a weak D match, TRBD1 (5 bases). The CDR3 extends over 14 amino acids. CDR1 is SNHLY and CDR2 is FYNNEI in the germline V gene. The V and J ends lost 8 bases and 2 bases respectively, with 15 bases between them. The variable domain in full, completed from reference TRBV2 and TRBJ1-2, reads EPEVTQTPSHQVTQMGQEVILRCVPISNHLYFYWYRQILGQKVEFLVSFYNNEISEKSEIFDDQFSVERPDGSNFTLKIRSTKLEDSAMYFCASVVKGQNYGYTFGSGTRLTVV.